The next 23 T cell receptor beta chains were all read from a single sample in a study of shared clonotypes between healthy human individuals. Sequencing used immunoSEQ multiplex PCR; TCRdb keeps in-frame clones, though not all of them. The profile shows 740,000 or so clones, roughly 72% of them singletons. The material sequenced was memory CD4+ T cells sorted from blood. Indicated subset: CD45RA-negative fraction. The origin of the receptors is a woman in her twenties or thirties in good health.

The chain uses TRBV19 and TRBJ1-2; no clear D. The length of the CDR3 is 12 residues. V was pared by 5 bases and J by 2 bases, with 6 bases between. The germline CDR1 and CDR2 sequences are LNHDA and SQIVND (reference sequence). The CDR3, as DNA: TGTGCCAGTAGTTTGCCGAACTATGGCTACACCTTC. It translates to CASSLPNYGYTF.

This chain uses TRBV6-1 with TRBJ1-1; the match to TRBD1 covers 7 bases. V shed 6 bases and J 6 bases; nucleotides not matched to a gene: 10. This CDR3 has 14 residues. Germline assignment: CDR1 MNHNS and CDR2 SASEGT. DNA for the CDR3: TGTGCCAGCAGGGAGACAGGGCTTCGGGCTGAAGCTTTCTTT. Protein product: CASRETGLRAEAFF.

The rearrangement links TRBV28 to TRBJ2-1; the match to TRBD2 covers 8 bases. The CDR3 runs to 15 residues. The germline CDR1 and CDR2 sequences are MDHEN and SYDVKM. With 10 bases clipped from V and 9 bases from J, the junction kept 17 bases outside the gene matches. This CDR3 reads CAIREGTRALAEQFF. The CDR3 DNA follows: TGTGCCATTAGAGAGGGGACTAGGGCCCTTGCTGAGCAGTTCTTC.

V gene TRBV4-1 combines with J gene TRBJ2-1; D gene unclear. Germline V gene lookup returns CDR1 MGHRA and CDR2 YSYEKL. Between the trimmed V and J ends, which lost 3 bases and 7 bases, there was a span of 16 bases. This CDR3 region has 15 residues. The DNA for the CDR3 is TGCGCCAGCAGCCACAGCACACCGGGCCGAAATGAGCAGTTCTTC. Protein product: CASSHSTPGRNEQFF.

The V and J genes are TRBV18 and TRBJ2-2, with TRBD2 matching over 11 bases. The ends lost 3 bases at V and 0 bases at J; junction bases unmatched: 6. This CDR3 region has 18 residues. The V gene's germline CDR1 is KGHSH and CDR2 LQKENI. As DNA, the CDR3 is TGTGCCAGCTCACCCCAAAGACTAGCGGGGTCGAACACCGGGGAGCTGTTTTTT. Protein: CASSPQRLAGSNTGELFF.

The V call is TRBV4-1, the J call TRBJ2-1; D is undetermined. V lost 0 bases to trimming and J lost 2 bases, with 11 bases between them. The CDR3 consists of 16 residues. Per the germline V gene, CDR1 is MGHRA and CDR2 is YSYEKL. The CDR3 here is CASSQDISAAYNEQFF. The CDR3 bases are TGCGCCAGCAGCCAAGATATTTCCGCAGCCTACAATGAGCAGTTCTTC.

This clone has just a few counts. This chain links TRBV5-1 with TRBJ2-5, with D possibly TRBD2 on 5 matching bases. This CDR3 has 17 residues. The V gene's germline CDR1 is SGHRS and CDR2 YFSETQ. Trimming removed 2 bases at V and 0 bases at J, with 17 bases between. DNA for the CDR3: TGCGCCAGCAGCTTCGTCTCCGGCGGACTCTACCAAGAGACCCAGTACTTC. Amino acids: CASSFVSGGLYQETQYF.

V and J are TRBV2 and TRBJ2-7; 8 nucleotides line up with TRBD2. This CDR3 is built from 14 residues. Germline lookup yields CDR1 SNHLY and CDR2 FYNNEI. J was trimmed by 0 bases and V by 4 bases; bases with no gene match: 2. In DNA, the CDR3 is TGTGCCAGCAGTGGCGGGAGGTTCTCCTACGAGCAGTACTTC. This codes for CASSGGRFSYEQYF.

The genes are TRBV5-4 and TRBJ2-5; 7 bases line up with TRBD1. This CDR3 region has 14 residues. Germline lookup yields CDR1 SGHNT and CDR2 YYREEE (reference sequence). The J segment lost 1 base and the V segment lost 4 bases, leaving 4 bases of the junction unmatched. CDR3 nucleotides: TGTGCCAGCAGCCCAGGACAGGTCCAAGAGACCCAGTACTTC. Its protein is CASSPGQVQETQYF.

The rearrangement uses TRBV23-1 and TRBJ2-5; D ambiguous. TRBV23-1 belongs to the ORF category, with a function that is uncertain. V was clipped by 4 bases and J by 4 bases, with 13 bases between them. CDR3 size: 14 residues. The chain's CDR3 is CASSRLEQRETQYF. Here the CDR3 DNA reads TGCGCCAGCAGTCGACTCGAACAACGAGAGACCCAGTACTTC.

This clone was counted only a few times. V is TRBV18 and J is TRBJ2-2; a possible D gene is TRBD1 (5 bases). Trimming removed 2 bases at V and 5 bases at J, with 12 bases between. This CDR3 has 15 amino acids. Germline V CDR1 and CDR2: KGHSH, LQKENI. CDR3 region: CASSPYDKGTGELFF. CDR3 DNA: TGTGCCAGCTCACCATATGACAAGGGGACCGGGGAGCTGTTTTTT. The variable domain in full, with the rest retrieved from reference TRBV18 and TRBJ2-2, is NAGVMQNPRHLVRRRGQEARLRCSPMKGHSHVYWYRQLPEEGLKFMVYLQKENIIDESGMPKERFSAEFPKEGPSILRIQQVVRGDSAAYFCASSPYDKGTGELFFGEGSRLTVL.

The gene calls are TRBV30 and TRBJ2-5; D not certain. Germline assignment: CDR1 GTSNPN and CDR2 SVGIG (reference sequence). CDR3 length: 14 amino acids. V lost 3 bases and J 5 bases, leaving 16 bases between the germline ends. The CDR3 protein is CAWRRSGPMETQYF. The CDR3 DNA reads as TGTGCCTGGAGGAGGTCAGGCCCAATGGAGACCCAGTACTTC.

The rearrangement uses TRBV28 and TRBJ1-3; D is possibly TRBD1 (5 bases). V was shortened by 8 bases and J by 2 bases, with 13 bases between the two germline ends. The CDR3 has 14 amino acids. Germline CDR1 is MDHEN and CDR2 is SYDVKM. The CDR3 is CASSNGAAGNTIYF. The CDR3 DNA reads as TGTGCCAGCTCTAATGGGGCGGCTGGAAACACCATATATTTT. The full variable domain, its missing parts supplied by reference TRBV28 and TRBJ1-3, is DVKVTQSSRYLVKRTGEKVFLECVQDMDHENMFWYRQDPGLGLRLIYFSYDVKMKEKGDIPEGYSVSREKKERFSLILESASTNQTSMYLCASSNGAAGNTIYFGEGSWLTVV.

This chain joins TRBV9 and TRBJ2-7, with TRBD2 identical over 8 bases. The CDR3 is 16 residues long. The germline V gene has CDR1 SGDLS and CDR2 YYNGEE. Unmatched junction bases numbered 10, after V lost 3 bases and J lost 2 bases. CDR3 nucleotides: TGTGCCAGCAGCGAGGCACCGGGAGGGAGCGCCTACGAGCAGTACTTC. Translated: CASSEAPGGSAYEQYF.

V gene TRBV28 combines with J gene TRBJ2-5, with D perhaps matching TRBD1 or TRBD2 (5 bases each). Trimming shortened V by 2 bases and J by 6 bases, and 13 bases separated the two germline ends. The V gene's germline CDR1 is MDHEN and CDR2 SYDVKM. The CDR3 loop spans 14 amino acids. The CDR3 region has the DNA TGTGCCAGCAGTTTACCTGGGGGTGTGAAGACCCAGTACTTC. It is translated as CASSLPGGVKTQYF.

The V call is TRBV11-2, the J call TRBJ2-7; no reliable D call. V gave up 5 bases and J gave up 2 bases, with 7 bases separating them. Germline CDR1 reads SGHAT; CDR2 reads FQNNGV. The CDR3 length is 12 residues. In nucleotides, the CDR3 is TGTGCCAGCAGCACGAGCGCCTACGAGCAGTACTTC. Translated: CASSTSAYEQYF.

Concerning this clone: At one of its ends the junction is not consistent with the germline gene, which may arise from a read error. CDR3 protein: CASSVDPGTNQPQHF. For the CDR3, the DNA is TGTGCCAGCAGTGTAGACCCAGGTACTAATCAGCCCCAGCATTTT. V and J are TRBV9 and TRBJ1-5, with D hard to call. Germline V lookup: CDR1 SGDLS, CDR2 YYNGEE. The length of the CDR3 is 15 residues.

As to this clone: With only one base between it and a far larger clone, this is likely a read error. This rearrangement joins TRBV25-1 to TRBJ2-2; no clear D. The germline V gene encodes CDR1 MGHDK and CDR2 SYGVNS. This CDR3 spans 16 amino acids. The CDR3 DNA is TGTGTCAGCAGTGACGATACCGGGCCAAACACCGGGGAGCTGTTTTTT. The encoded protein is CVSSDDTGPNTGELFF.

The gene calls are TRBV6-5 and TRBJ2-5; 11 bases are a match to TRBD2. The germline V gene has CDR1 MNHEY and CDR2 SVGAGI. V lost 5 bases, J lost 4 bases, and 6 bases stayed unmatched. The CDR3 runs to 15 residues. The CDR3 region is CASSTTGTSGETQYF. The DNA of the CDR3 is TGTGCCAGCAGTACTACCGGGACTAGCGGAGAGACCCAGTACTTC.

The V gene is TRBV11-3, the J gene TRBJ1-1; 7 bases map to TRBD1. The CDR3 covers 15 residues. V was pared by 4 bases and J by 4 bases, with 9 bases of the junction left unmatched. CDR1 is SGHNT and CDR2 is YENEEA in the germline V gene. CDR3 bases: TGTGCCAGCAGCTCAAGGACAGGCGTTGGCACTGAAGCTTTCTTT. It codes for CASSSRTGVGTEAFF.

CDR3 protein: CASRGPNQPQHF. The CDR3 nucleotides read TGTGCCAGCCGGGGGCCCAATCAGCCCCAGCATTTT. The rearrangement joins TRBV25-1 to TRBJ1-5; a weak D match, TRBD1 (6 bases). Trimming took off 8 bases at V and 3 bases at J, with 8 bases between the two ends. The germline gives CDR1 MGHDK, CDR2 SYGVNS. The CDR3 contains 12 residues.

For the CDR3, the DNA is TGTGCCAGCAGCGTAGTAGCGGGAAAAACCGGGGAGCTGTTTTTT. Translating gives CASSVVAGKTGELFF. The J gene is TRBJ2-2, the V gene TRBV9; 8 bases match TRBD2. The J segment lost 5 bases and the V segment lost 0 bases, leaving 3 bases of the junction unmatched. The germline V gene encodes CDR1 SGDLS and CDR2 YYNGEE. This CDR3 has 15 amino acids.

This clone was counted a few times. A much larger clone lies a single base off, so this may be a read error. The chain links TRBV11-1 to TRBJ2-5; D not certain. V lost 8 bases to trimming and J lost 1 base, with 8 bases between them. Germline values: CDR1 SGHAT, CDR2 FQDESV (reference sequence). CDR3 length equals 12 residues. The CDR3 DNA reads TGTGCCAGCTCAGCCTCCCAAGAGACCCAGTACTTC. This encodes CASSASQETQYF.